One and the same sample provided the 32 T cell receptor beta chains below, sequenced in a study of blood T cell repertoires in COVID-19. The data were produced by immunoSEQ multiplex PCR, yet TCRdb's version contains in-frame clones alone and is incomplete. The sample consists of under 300,000 clones, approximately 90% of them appearing once. The sequencing sample was made of PBMCs or T cells enriched from blood (not recorded which). All receptors derive from a man between 35 and 55 years old who had recovered from COVID-19.

V is TRBV6-5 and J is TRBJ1-5; TRBD1 matches 9 bases. The germline V gene encodes CDR1 MNHEY and CDR2 SVGAGI. Trimming cost V 6 bases and J 4 bases; bases outside gene matches: 7. The CDR3 spans 15 residues. CDR3 DNA: TGTGCCAGCAGCTGGAACAGGGGGCCTAATCAGCCCCAGCATTTT. Its protein is CASSWNRGPNQPQHF.

V gene TRBV19 combines with J gene TRBJ1-5; 8 nucleotides line up with TRBD1. CDR3 length: 15 amino acids. Germline CDR1 reads LNHDA; CDR2 reads SQIVND (reference sequence). Losses at the gene ends were 8 bases for V and 3 bases for J; bases not matched to a gene: 9. Here the CDR3 reads CASLPPGQANQPQHF. As DNA, the CDR3 is TGTGCCAGTCTACCCCCGGGACAGGCCAATCAGCCCCAGCATTTT.

J is TRBJ2-5 and V is TRBV5-1; TRBD1 might be the D (5 bases). The germline V gene encodes CDR1 SGHRS and CDR2 YFSETQ. Trimming took off 4 bases at V and 4 bases at J, with 23 bases between the two ends. The CDR3 has 17 amino acids. CDR3 nucleotides: TGCGCCAGCAGCCGACCCGGAGTCGGCAGGGTGGGAGAGACCCAGTACTTC. Translation: CASSRPGVGRVGETQYF.

V gene TRBV19 combines with J gene TRBJ1-5; 7 positions match TRBD1. V was clipped by 2 bases and J by 3 bases; unmatched bases: 4. The CDR3 consists of 15 residues. CDR1 LNHDA and CDR2 SQIVND come from the germline V gene (reference sequence). DNA of the CDR3: TGTGCCAGTAGTATAAACAGGGGTTTCAATCAGCCCCAGCATTTT. It codes for CASSINRGFNQPQHF.

This chain links TRBV10-3 with TRBJ1-5; possibly TRBD1 for D (6 bases). The V end was cut by 5 bases, the J end by 3 bases, with 14 bases between. The CDR3 covers 15 residues. The V gene's germline CDR1 is ENHRY and CDR2 SYGVKD. The CDR3 sequence: CAISPGGGPNQPQHF. The DNA of the CDR3 is TGTGCCATCAGTCCGGGCGGGGGGCCCAATCAGCCCCAGCATTTT.

The chain employs TRBV28 and TRBJ2-7, with 9 nucleotides matching TRBD1. V trimming: 6 bases; J trimming: 2 bases; junction bases outside the gene matches: 8. CDR1 MDHEN and CDR2 SYDVKM come from the germline V gene. This CDR3 is 15 amino acids long. The CDR3, as DNA: TGTGCCAGCAGGTTACAGGGGGCGCGAACCTACGAGCAGTACTTC. Translated, it gives CASRLQGARTYEQYF.

The chain recombines TRBV30 with TRBJ1-4; the D is unclear. V lost 2 bases to trimming and J lost 6 bases, with 16 bases between them. CDR1 GTSNPN and CDR2 SVGIG come from the germline V gene (reference sequence). The CDR3 totals 15 residues. The CDR3 bases are TGTGCCTGGAGTCGTCCAGTTTTACCTGATGAAAAACTGTTTTTT. Its protein is CAWSRPVLPDEKLFF.

The chain has TRBV5-1 and TRBJ2-1; possibly TRBD1 for D (6 bases). The germline V gene has CDR1 SGHRS and CDR2 YFSETQ. The CDR3 totals 14 residues. With 4 bases removed from V and 14 bases from J, the gap between germline ends came to 22 bases. The CDR3 region has the DNA TGCGCCAGCAGCCCGGCAGGGGCTGTGACCCCTGAGTTCTTC. Its protein product is CASSPAGAVTPEFF. The entire variable domain, with the rest obtained from reference TRBV5-1 and TRBJ2-1, is as follows: KAGVTQTPRYLIKTRGQQVTLSCSPISGHRSVSWYQQTPGQGLQFLFEYFSETQRNKGNFPGRFSGRQFSNSRSEMNVSTLELGDSALYLCASSPAGAVTPEFFGPGTRLTVL.

The chain couples TRBV11-2 to TRBJ1-2; TRBD1 matches at 9 bases. Trimming took 5 bases from V and 4 from J; bases not matched to a gene: 5. Germline V gene lookup returns CDR1 SGHAT and CDR2 FQNNGV. CDR3 size: 14 residues. The CDR3 here is CASSPTGGGYGYTF. CDR3 DNA sequence: TGTGCCAGCAGCCCGACAGGGGGAGGCTATGGCTACACCTTC.

The genes are TRBV6-5 and TRBJ1-6, with D maybe TRBD1 (6 bases). This CDR3 region has 15 residues. The ends were cut back, 5 bases at V and 10 bases at J, with 18 bases in the middle. Germline V gene sequence: CDR1 MNHEY, CDR2 SVGAGI. CDR3 loop: CASSPTQGIGSPLHF. The CDR3 nucleotides read TGTGCCAGCAGTCCGACCCAGGGGATTGGGTCACCCCTCCACTTT.

The chain joins TRBV6-5 to TRBJ1-2, with a weak D call TRBD1 (5 bases). The germline V gene encodes CDR1 MNHEY and CDR2 SVGAGI. The CDR3 is made up of 13 amino acids. V lost 5 bases, J lost 6 bases, and 13 bases lay in between. The CDR3 DNA sequence: TGTGCCAGCAGTCTCAGGGCCGGTAATGGCTACACCTTC. Protein product: CASSLRAGNGYTF.

The chain recombines TRBV2 with TRBJ1-5, with D possibly being TRBD1 (5 bases). This CDR3 has 15 residues. Germline values: CDR1 SNHLY, CDR2 FYNNEI. CDR3 sequence: CATADSVYSNQPQHF. The CDR3 region has the DNA TGTGCGACCGCCGACAGCGTTTATAGCAATCAGCCCCAGCATTTT.

CDR3 DNA: TGCAGCGCCAAAGAGGTGGGACTAGCAAACGAGCAGTACTTC. Amino acids: CSAKEVGLANEQYF. The chain links TRBV29-1 to TRBJ2-7; 9 bases match TRBD2. CDR3 length: 14 residues. V shed 7 bases and J 5 bases; nucleotides not matched to a gene: 12. Germline V lookup: CDR1 SQVTM, CDR2 ANQGSEA.

The chain uses TRBV15 and TRBJ2-2, with 10 bases lining up with TRBD2. From germline, CDR1 is LNHNV and CDR2 YYDKDF (reference sequence). The CDR3 totals 17 residues. The J segment lost 2 bases and the V segment lost 7 bases, leaving 10 bases of the junction unmatched. Here the CDR3 DNA reads TGTGCCACCACTGGGGCTAGCGGGAGTTTAAACACCGGGGAGCTGTTTTTT. Its protein product is CATTGASGSLNTGELFF.

V gene TRBV24-1 combines with J gene TRBJ2-2; unclear D gene. Per the germline V gene, CDR1 is KGHDR and CDR2 is SFDVKD. Trimming took off 5 bases at V and 5 bases at J, with 8 bases between the two ends. CDR3 length: 13 amino acids. CDR3 DNA sequence: TGTGCCACCAGTGTACCCGGGACCGGGGAGCTGTTTTTT. Amino acid sequence: CATSVPGTGELFF.

The V call is TRBV27, the J call TRBJ1-2; 9 bases align to TRBD1. The length of the CDR3 is 21 residues. Trimming cost V 6 bases and J 5 bases; bases outside gene matches: 28. Germline-derived CDR1 and CDR2 are MNHEY and SMNVEV (reference sequence). DNA of the CDR3: TGTGCCAGCAGCTCCGCCATTTTGGGACAGGGACTACCTTACAACCAATATGGCTACACCTTC. Translated, it gives CASSSAILGQGLPYNQYGYTF.

The chain joins TRBV7-2 to TRBJ2-2; a weak D match, TRBD1 (6 bases). Trimming took 7 bases from V and 0 from J, leaving 12 bases between them. The CDR3 spans 15 residues. Germline CDR1 is SGHTA and CDR2 is FQGNSA. CDR3 sequence: CASNKGQPNTGELFF. In DNA, the CDR3 is TGTGCCAGCAACAAGGGACAACCGAACACCGGGGAGCTGTTTTTT.

This chain joins TRBV19 and TRBJ1-1, with 7 nucleotides matching TRBD1. Germline CDR1 LNHDA, CDR2 SQIVND (reference sequence). V dropped 5 bases and J dropped 10; count of bases not matched to a gene: 7. This CDR3 comprises 12 residues. In nucleotides, the CDR3 is TGTGCCAGTAGTCCCTCGAACAGGGGAGCTTTCTTT. Protein: CASSPSNRGAFF.

A note on this clone: This sample includes further DNA sequences coding for the same CDR3. The chain employs TRBV7-2 and TRBJ2-7; D gene ambiguous. V was cut by 5 bases and J by 0 bases, with 8 bases left in between. Per the germline V gene, CDR1 is SGHTA and CDR2 is FQGNSA. This CDR3 comprises 13 residues. The CDR3 DNA reads TGTGCCAGCAGCCTGGCAAGCTCCTACGAGCAGTACTTC. Translated: CASSLASSYEQYF.

The chain uses TRBV18 and TRBJ2-7; 9 bases map to TRBD1. Germline loops: CDR1 KGHSH, CDR2 LQKENI. The CDR3 has 14 amino acids. V gave up 4 bases and J gave up 3 bases; unmatched junction bases: 4. The CDR3 nucleotides are TGTGCCAGCTCACGCCGGGACAGGGACTACGAGCAGTACTTC. Translated, it gives CASSRRDRDYEQYF.

This clone was observed a handful of times. The chain carries TRBV6-4 and TRBJ2-1; possibly TRBD2 for D (5 bases). Germline CDR1 MRHNA, CDR2 SNTAGT. Trimming stripped 6 bases from V and 6 bases from J, with 15 bases between. The CDR3 runs 14 residues. CDR3 loop: CASRREYNLNEQFF. As DNA, the CDR3 is TGTGCCAGCAGGAGGGAGTACAACCTCAATGAGCAGTTCTTC.

The gene calls are TRBV19 and TRBJ2-5, with D perhaps matching TRBD2 (5 bases). This CDR3 is 13 amino acids long. Trimming took 4 bases from V and 2 from J, leaving 8 bases between them. In germline, CDR1 is LNHDA, CDR2 SQIVND (reference sequence). The CDR3 DNA reads as TGTGCCAGTAGTAACGGGATACAAGAGACCCAGTACTTC. Residues: CASSNGIQETQYF.

The V and J genes are TRBV28 and TRBJ2-2; 10 bases map to TRBD1. The trim removed 7 bases at V and 6 bases at J, leaving 8 bases unmatched. The CDR3 spans 15 residues. Germline V gene lookup returns CDR1 MDHEN and CDR2 SYDVKM. The CDR3 sequence: CASTLGQGWAGELFF. The CDR3 coding sequence is TGTGCCAGCACCCTGGGACAGGGGTGGGCCGGGGAGCTGTTTTTT.

The CDR3 DNA is TGTGCCAGCAGCTTTATGAGGGCAGGGGACTCACCCCTCCACTTT. It yields the protein CASSFMRAGDSPLHF. This chain connects TRBV7-6 to TRBJ1-6; weak D call: TRBD1 (6 bases). The CDR3 has 15 amino acids. Deletions cut 3 bases from V and 10 bases from J, with 16 bases between. Germline-derived CDR1 and CDR2 are SGHVS and FNYEAQ.

The chain links TRBV29-1 to TRBJ2-7, with D uncertain. The CDR3 contains 12 residues. Trimming shortened V by 2 bases and J by 2 bases, and 7 bases separated the two germline ends. Germline V gene data show CDR1 as SQVTM and CDR2 as ANQGSEA. CDR3 DNA sequence: TGCAGCGTTGAAAGAGGAACCTACGAGCAGTACTTC. This translates into CSVERGTYEQYF.

The chain is built from TRBV28 and TRBJ2-3; possibly TRBD2 for D (6 bases). CDR1 MDHEN and CDR2 SYDVKM come from the germline V gene. The CDR3 is 16 residues long. Trimming removed 3 bases from V and 5 bases from J, with 18 bases in between. CDR3: CASSFHGGEGVDTQYF. In nucleotides, the CDR3 is TGTGCCAGCAGTTTTCACGGCGGGGAAGGCGTAGATACGCAGTATTTT.

This clone was seen a handful of times. The chain links TRBV30 to TRBJ2-6; 7 bases match TRBD1. V gave up 2 bases and J gave up 0 bases; unmatched junction bases: 16. Germline assignment: CDR1 GTSNPN and CDR2 SVGIG (reference sequence). The CDR3 has 20 residues. The CDR3 sequence is CAWSPHQGDLLPSGANVLTF. In DNA, the CDR3 is TGTGCCTGGAGTCCCCACCAGGGGGACCTCCTCCCCTCTGGGGCCAACGTCCTGACTTTC.

The J gene is TRBJ2-7, the V gene TRBV12-5; 8 nucleotides agree with TRBD1. This CDR3 region has 16 residues. Germline CDR1 LGHNT, CDR2 FRNRAP. V gave up 5 bases and J gave up 4 bases; unmatched junction bases: 13. CDR3 coding DNA: TGTGCTAGTGGTCTAACACCGGGACAGGATTTTTACGAGCAGTACTTC. Translating it yields CASGLTPGQDFYEQYF.

The chain recombines TRBV29-1 with TRBJ1-2, with D perhaps matching TRBD1 (6 bases). The CDR3 runs to 12 residues. Trimming left V 1 base short and J 7 bases short, with 10 bases between. CDR1 and CDR2 from the germline V gene are SQVTM and ANQGSEA. For the CDR3, the DNA is TGCAGCGTTGAAGTCCAGGGGAGTGGCTACACCTTC. This translates into CSVEVQGSGYTF.

This chain links TRBV12-3 or TRBV12-4 with TRBJ1-4; D unclear. V lost 7 bases and J 6 bases, leaving 12 bases between the germline ends. This CDR3 is 13 amino acids long. For the CDR3, the DNA is TGTGCCAGCAAGACCGGAGTGGATGAAAAACTGTTTTTT. Its protein is CASKTGVDEKLFF.

The chain couples TRBV19 to TRBJ2-5, with 8 bases identical to TRBD1. CDR3 size: 13 residues. Germline assignment: CDR1 LNHDA and CDR2 SQIVND (reference sequence). With 7 bases clipped from V and 7 bases from J, the junction kept 8 bases outside the gene matches. CDR3 DNA sequence: TGTGCCAGTAAAGGGCAGGGGGCAGGGACCCAGTACTTC. Protein sequence: CASKGQGAGTQYF.

This chain joins TRBV11-3 and TRBJ2-7; the D is unclear. Trimming left V 4 bases short and J 1 base short, with 2 bases between. CDR3 length: 11 amino acids. Germline loops: CDR1 SGHNT, CDR2 YENEEA. Here the CDR3 reads CASSSSYEQYF. The CDR3, as DNA: TGTGCCAGCAGCTCATCCTACGAGCAGTACTTC. The entire variable domain, with the rest obtained from reference TRBV11-3 and TRBJ2-7, is as follows: EAGVVQSPRYKIIEKKQPVAFWCNPISGHNTLYWYLQNLGQGPELLIRYENEEAVDDSQLPKDRFSAERLKGVDSTLKIQPAELGDSAVYLCASSSSYEQYFGPGTRLTVT.